The 18 T cell receptor beta chains below all came from one sample that was sequenced in a study of long-term antiretroviral therapy in people with HIV. The assay, immunoSEQ v3.0, was run at survey level. Assay: immunoSEQ multiplex PCR; the TCRdb copy retains only in-frame clones and omits some. The sample holds under 45,000 clones, 80% to 85% seen once. Sample: unsorted PBMCs, taken 1 year after starting antiretroviral therapy. The receptors derive from a man aged 18 to 30 with HIV.

This chain connects TRBV19 to TRBJ2-7; possibly TRBD2 for D (7 bases). V lost 4 bases, J lost 6 bases, and 13 bases lay in between. The length of the CDR3 is 13 residues. Germline values: CDR1 LNHDA, CDR2 SQIVND (reference sequence). The CDR3 bases are TGTGCCAGTAGTAAGGGGGGGGCCGCCGAGCAGTACTTC. Amino acid sequence: CASSKGGAAEQYF.

This chain connects TRBV28 to TRBJ1-2, with D unresolved. V was shortened by 7 bases and J by 4 bases, with 19 bases between the two germline ends. The CDR3 totals 15 residues. Per the germline V gene, CDR1 is MDHEN and CDR2 is SYDVKM. This chain's CDR3 is CASMHGRVRRYGYTF. The CDR3 DNA is TGTGCCAGCATGCATGGTCGAGTAAGGCGCTATGGCTACACCTTC.

This clone was seen more than once but under ten times. This rearrangement joins TRBV10-3 to TRBJ1-2; D unresolved. The CDR3 length is 13 residues. The V and J ends lost 5 bases and 3 bases respectively, with 10 bases between them. Germline assignment: CDR1 ENHRY and CDR2 SYGVKD. As DNA, the CDR3 is TGTGCCATCAGTTTGAGGGTTGACTATGGCTACACCTTC. The encoded protein is CAISLRVDYGYTF.

The CDR3 protein is CASSSPWGYQPQHF. CDR3 nucleotides: TGTGCCAGTAGTTCCCCTTGGGGCTATCAGCCCCAGCATTTT. The V gene is TRBV19, the J gene TRBJ1-5, with D perhaps matching TRBD1 (5 bases). This CDR3 region has 14 residues. With 5 bases removed from V and 5 bases from J, the gap between germline ends came to 13 bases. The V gene's germline CDR1 is LNHDA and CDR2 SQIVND (reference sequence).

The genes are TRBV7-8 and TRBJ2-2, with 9 bases fitting TRBD2. J lost 3 bases, V lost 4 bases, and 9 bases had no gene match. CDR1 and CDR2 from the germline V gene are SGHVS and FQNEAQ. The CDR3 extends over 17 amino acids. The CDR3 DNA reads as TGTGCCAGCAGCTCCCGGTTGGCGGGAGGGGACACCGGGGAGCTGTTTTTT. Encoded protein: CASSSRLAGGDTGELFF.

This chain joins TRBV2 and TRBJ2-1; possible D gene TRBD2, 6 bases. CDR1 is SNHLY, CDR2 FYNNEI, per germline. This CDR3 has 16 residues. The germline V and J ends were trimmed by 2 bases and 6 bases, with 17 bases remaining between them. The CDR3 DNA sequence: TGTGCCAGCAGTGAAAACGATCGTCTAGCGTCCAATGAGCAGTTCTTC. It specifies CASSENDRLASNEQFF.

J is TRBJ2-3 and V is TRBV4-1; 8 nucleotides align to TRBD2. The CDR3 loop spans 17 amino acids. Germline V CDR1 and CDR2: MGHRA, YSYEKL. V lost 0 bases, J lost 6 bases, and 11 bases stayed unmatched. The DNA for the CDR3 is TGCGCCAGCAGCCAAGATTTCGCCCAGCGGGGGACTGATACGCAGTATTTT. It encodes CASSQDFAQRGTDTQYF.

This chain links TRBV13 with TRBJ1-2, with 7 bases lining up with TRBD1. The CDR3 length is 14 residues. V shed 4 bases and J 6 bases; nucleotides not matched to a gene: 8. Germline lookup yields CDR1 PRHDT and CDR2 FYEKMQ (reference sequence). The CDR3: CASSSTGAQDGYTF. Here the CDR3 DNA reads TGTGCCAGCAGCTCCACAGGGGCTCAAGATGGCTACACCTTC. The entire variable domain, with the rest obtained from reference TRBV13 and TRBJ1-2, is as follows: AAGVIQSPRHLIKEKRETATLKCYPIPRHDTVYWYQQGPGQDPQFLISFYEKMQSDKGSIPDRFSAQQFSDYHSELNMSSLELGDSALYFCASSSTGAQDGYTFGSGTRLTVV.

The rearrangement uses TRBV5-1 and TRBJ2-3; a possible D gene is TRBD1 (5 bases). Trimming pared 0 bases from V and 2 bases from J, leaving 10 bases between. This CDR3 is 15 amino acids long. The germline V gene encodes CDR1 SGHRS and CDR2 YFSETQ. The CDR3: CASSLVGQLTDTQYF. DNA for the CDR3: TGCGCCAGCAGCTTGGTGGGGCAGCTCACAGATACGCAGTATTTT.

This clone was detected once. The V and J genes are TRBV5-6 and TRBJ1-2, with 7 bases aligning to TRBD1. Looked up from germline, CDR1 is SGHDT and CDR2 is YYEEEE. The CDR3 runs to 14 residues. The J segment lost 1 base and the V segment lost 5 bases, leaving 5 bases of the junction unmatched. The CDR3 DNA reads as TGTGCCAGCAGTCGAGACAGGGATAACTATGGCTACACCTTC. Its protein is CASSRDRDNYGYTF.

The J gene is TRBJ1-1, the V gene TRBV2; perhaps TRBD1 as D (5 bases). Germline CDR1 is SNHLY and CDR2 is FYNNEI. The CDR3 extends over 10 amino acids. Between the trimmed V and J ends, which lost 8 bases and 11 bases, there was a span of 12 bases. The chain's CDR3 is CASGTPRAFF. CDR3 nucleotides: TGTGCCAGCGGGACCCCCAGGGCTTTCTTT. The entire variable domain, with the rest obtained from reference TRBV2 and TRBJ1-1, is as follows: EPEVTQTPSHQVTQMGQEVILRCVPISNHLYFYWYRQILGQKVEFLVSFYNNEISEKSEIFDDQFSVERPDGSNFTLKIRSTKLEDSAMYFCASGTPRAFFGQGTRLTVV.

V and J are TRBV19 and TRBJ1-1, with D possibly matching TRBD1 (5 bases). Looked up from germline, CDR1 is LNHDA and CDR2 is SQIVND (reference sequence). V lost 3 bases, J lost 0 bases, and 17 bases lay in between. The CDR3 spans 17 residues. CDR3 residues: CASSITGERSLNTEAFF. The CDR3 nucleotides are TGTGCCAGTAGTATTACGGGGGAAAGATCCTTGAACACTGAAGCTTTCTTT.

The CDR3 DNA sequence: TGCGCCAGCAGCTCTTCTAGCGGGAGCTACAATGAGCAGTTCTTC. Translated, it gives CASSSSSGSYNEQFF. The chain combines TRBV5-1 with TRBJ2-1; TRBD2 aligns across 10 bases. CDR1 is SGHRS and CDR2 is YFSETQ in the germline V gene. CDR3 length: 15 residues. V dropped 3 bases and J dropped 3; count of bases not matched to a gene: 3.

The chain employs TRBV6-1 and TRBJ1-3; 8 nucleotides agree with TRBD1. The V segment lost 4 bases and the J segment 3 bases; nucleotides outside the gene matches: 5. The CDR3 has 15 amino acids. Germline V gene data show CDR1 as MNHNS and CDR2 as SASEGT. The CDR3 DNA is TGTGCCAGCAGTGCCCGGACAGGGTTTGGAAACACCATATATTTT. It translates to CASSARTGFGNTIYF.

V gene TRBV28 combines with J gene TRBJ2-3; a weak D match, TRBD2 (6 bases). The CDR3 contains 17 residues. Trimming removed 5 bases from V and 5 bases from J, with 23 bases in between. The germline V gene has CDR1 MDHEN and CDR2 SYDVKM. The CDR3 reads CASSQNLAISMGDTQYF. DNA of the CDR3: TGTGCCAGCAGTCAGAATCTAGCGATCTCTATGGGAGATACGCAGTATTTT.

This clone was found a few times. Other nucleotide sequences from this sample produce the same CDR3. The chain links TRBV7-9 to TRBJ1-5, with a weak D call TRBD1 (6 bases). This CDR3 has 15 amino acids. Germline assignment: CDR1 SEHNR and CDR2 FQNEAQ (reference sequence). V dropped 1 base and J dropped 5 bases, with 12 bases sitting between them. The CDR3 DNA reads TGTGCCAGCAGCTTAGGGGGGGGGCTGGATCAGCCCCAGCATTTT. Its translation is CASSLGGGLDQPQHF.

The J gene is TRBJ1-2, the V gene TRBV19; 8 nucleotides match TRBD1. The CDR3 contains 12 residues. With V trimmed by 7 bases and J by 9 bases, 7 bases remained unmatched. Germline values: CDR1 LNHDA, CDR2 SQIVND (reference sequence). The CDR3 DNA is TGTGCCAGTACCGCAGACAGGGGAAGCTACACCTTC. It translates to CASTADRGSYTF.

The chain employs TRBV9 and TRBJ2-7; either TRBD1 or TRBD2 may supply D (5 bases each). V was trimmed by 3 bases and J by 6 bases, leaving 13 bases between them. This CDR3 is 13 amino acids long. Germline V CDR1 and CDR2: SGDLS, YYNGEE. The CDR3 is CASSATQGPEQYF. The CDR3 bases are TGTGCCAGCAGCGCCACTCAGGGACCCGAGCAGTACTTC.